This TCR beta chain came from a study of cytomegalovirus exposure and HLA in healthy donors. This CDR3 is built from 15 residues. Germline lookup yields CDR1 LGHNA and CDR2 YSLEER. The ends were cut back, 3 bases at V and 5 bases at J, with 14 bases in the middle. PCR primers comprised 60 Vbeta and 13 Jbeta primers. Measured with immunoSEQ multiplex PCR; TCRdb has only the in-frame clones, and not every one. Of fewer than 150,000 clones listed, around 85% are singletons. Only a few counts were recorded for this clone. Its antigen is unknown. Whole-study results and caveats: The classifier reportedly diagnosed cytomegalovirus status with high specificity and sensitivity. Researchers reportedly found TCR beta sequences accurately predicted most subjects' HLA-A and HLA-B alleles. There were several of the most significant clusters that appeared linked to common viral pathogens in a later analysis. Excluded: some indistinguishable V segments such as TRBV6-2 and TRBV6-3.

Sequencing was done on a sample of PBMCs. The sequence was collected from a woman in her 30s in good health and CMV-seropositive. The V gene is TRBV4-3, the J gene TRBJ1-5; D may be TRBD1 (5 bases). CDR3 sequence: CASSHSGRGYQPQHF. The CDR3 DNA sequence: TGCGCCAGCAGCCATTCTGGGAGGGGTTATCAGCCCCAGCATTTT.